This T cell receptor beta chain was identified in a study of T cell responses to AZD1222 COVID-19 vaccine (dated by TCRdb to the early 2020s). Some background on the complete study: AZD1222 recipients given second doses at about 4 weeks or at about 12 weeks were pooled, since spike-specific TCR depth and breadth were not found to differ between the two schedules. A total of about 250 trial participants underwent TCR sequencing, of whom 207 had received two doses of AZD1222 and about 25 had received two doses of the MenACWY control vaccine. Trial participants were enrolled by age into subgroups of 18-55, 56-69 and 70-plus years, and approximately 150, 30 and 60 TCR-sequenced participants, respectively, were included in these subgroups. Here is what the overall study found, with its caveats: The vaccine-associated CD4 TCRs covered the entire spike protein, and the dominant responses fell in regions 160-218 and 743-854. Participants were mostly white British, with more females than males. The authors suggested clonal diversity may have been underestimated. Reportedly, almost half of the unique spike-specific TCRs recognized epitopes lying outside the regions that are mutated in the B.1.351 and B.1.1.7 variants. No day 14 peak-response samples were available, so repertoires were characterized only after the peak T cell response. The 56-69-year group was small, and its depth increase did not reach significance, likely because of low power. After two AZD1222 doses, both the breadth and the depth of spike-specific TCRs were significantly higher than at day 0 and than in MenACWY recipients. Conclusions about previously exposed vaccinees are limited, since just a handful of AZD1222 recipients were seropositive for SARS-CoV-2 at baseline.

This clone was observed a single time. Its antigen remains unidentified. Per-base quality was not reported, and no clone a single base away is much larger than it. The time point label of this sample denotes: baseline before first vaccination. Vaccinee samples came from UK trials COV001 and COV002, including a single-blind randomized controlled phase 2/3 trial of AZD1222 (ChAdOx1 nCoV-19) in healthy adults. Trial participant PBMC samples were collected at day 0 and day 28 after the second dose for TCRbeta chain sequencing. The CDR3 regions of human TCRbeta chains were analyzed by immunosequencing. The study's processing was this. TCRs in the repertoires were compared against a reference library of SARS-CoV-2-specific TCRs that had been generated with the MIRA antigen-specificity platform. Breadth was defined as the fraction of unique TCRs that were SARS-CoV-2-associated, and depth was defined as the fraction of total T cells that were SARS-CoV-2-associated. Using the MIRA data, each spike-specific TCR was mapped to the spike region that the TCR reacts to and placed in a CD4 or CD8 class. Log10-transformed breadth and depth values were compared by one-way ANOVA with Sidak's multiple comparisons tests. TCRdb took over this immuneACCESS table, retaining in-frame rearrangements with V and J assigned. Such tables are incomplete; in checked studies, under half of the missing clones stem from an unresolved V gene, and the remainder is unexplained. V and J calls and clone size are copied from that table; D and trimming were computed from the DNA. The sample yields 130,000 to 150,000 clones; approximately 90% were counted once. The ten largest clones add up to less than 15% of the sample.

The CDR3, cysteine through phenylalanine, is 15 amino acids long. The entry retains the CDR3 DNA only, 45 bases that are in frame from base 1. According to the germline V gene, CDR1 reads MNHEY and CDR2 reads SVGEGT. V is cut back by 5 bases and J by 1 base, with 4 bases in the junction unmatched. This TCR was recovered from an adult in good health. The specimen comprised peripheral blood, sampled on day 0 of AZD1222 vaccination. The chain employs TRBV6-2 or TRBV6-3 and TRBJ1-5; 8 nucleotides in the junction match TRBD1. The nucleotide sequence is given as TGTGCCAGCAGTGCAGGGGGCCGCAGCAATCAGCCCCAGCATTTT. Translated, this gives CASSAGGRSNQPQHF.